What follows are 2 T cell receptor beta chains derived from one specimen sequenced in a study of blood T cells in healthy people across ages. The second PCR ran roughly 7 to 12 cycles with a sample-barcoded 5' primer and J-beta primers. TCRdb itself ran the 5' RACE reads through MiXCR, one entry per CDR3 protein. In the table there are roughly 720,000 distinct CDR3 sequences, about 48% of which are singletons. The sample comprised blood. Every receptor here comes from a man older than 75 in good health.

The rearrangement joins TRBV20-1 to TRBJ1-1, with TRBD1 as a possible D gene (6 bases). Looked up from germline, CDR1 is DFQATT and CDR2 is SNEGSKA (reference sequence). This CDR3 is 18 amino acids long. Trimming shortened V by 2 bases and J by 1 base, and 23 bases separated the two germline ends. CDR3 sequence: CSARRTPGGGQTNTEAFF. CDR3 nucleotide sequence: TGCAGTGCTAGAAGAACCCCGGGTGGTGGACAGACGAACACTGAAGCTTTCTTT.

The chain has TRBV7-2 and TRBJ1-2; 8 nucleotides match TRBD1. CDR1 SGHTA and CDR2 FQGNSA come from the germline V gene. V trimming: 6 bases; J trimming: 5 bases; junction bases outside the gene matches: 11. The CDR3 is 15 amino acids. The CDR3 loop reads CASSKSTGETYGYTF. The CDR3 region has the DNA TGTGCCAGCAGTAAATCGACAGGGGAAACTTATGGCTACACCTTC.